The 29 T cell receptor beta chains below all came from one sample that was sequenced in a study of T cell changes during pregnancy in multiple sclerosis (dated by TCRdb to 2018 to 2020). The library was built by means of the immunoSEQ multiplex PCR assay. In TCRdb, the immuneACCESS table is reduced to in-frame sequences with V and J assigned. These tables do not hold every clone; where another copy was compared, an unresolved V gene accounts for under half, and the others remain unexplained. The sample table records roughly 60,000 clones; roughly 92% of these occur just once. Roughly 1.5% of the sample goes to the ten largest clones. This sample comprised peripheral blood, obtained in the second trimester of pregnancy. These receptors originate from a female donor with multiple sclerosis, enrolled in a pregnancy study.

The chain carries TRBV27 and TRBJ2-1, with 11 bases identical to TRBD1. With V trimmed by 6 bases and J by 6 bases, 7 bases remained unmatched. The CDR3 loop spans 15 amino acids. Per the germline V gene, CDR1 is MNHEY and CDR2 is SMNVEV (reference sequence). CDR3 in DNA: TGTGCCAGCAGGGCGGACAGGGGGCGTACCAATGAGCAGTTCTTC. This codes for CASRADRGRTNEQFF.

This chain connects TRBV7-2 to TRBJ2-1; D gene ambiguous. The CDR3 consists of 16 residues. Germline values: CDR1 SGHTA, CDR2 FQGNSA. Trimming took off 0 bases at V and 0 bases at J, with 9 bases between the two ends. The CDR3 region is CASSLARSSSYNEQFF. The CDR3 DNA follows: TGTGCCAGCAGCTTAGCGCGGTCGAGCTCCTACAATGAGCAGTTCTTC.

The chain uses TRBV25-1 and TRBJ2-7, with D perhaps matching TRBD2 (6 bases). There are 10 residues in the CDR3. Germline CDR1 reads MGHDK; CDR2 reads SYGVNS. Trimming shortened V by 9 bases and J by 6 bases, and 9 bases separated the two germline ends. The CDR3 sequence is CASRGAEQYF. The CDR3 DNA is TGTGCCAGTCGCGGGGCCGAGCAGTACTTC.

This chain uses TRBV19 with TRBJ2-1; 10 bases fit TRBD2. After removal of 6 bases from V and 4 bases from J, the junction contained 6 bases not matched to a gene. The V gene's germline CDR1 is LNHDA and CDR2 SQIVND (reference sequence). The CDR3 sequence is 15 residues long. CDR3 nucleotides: TGTGCCAGTAGAACCCTAGCGGGAGTGTACAATGAGCAGTTCTTC. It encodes CASRTLAGVYNEQFF.

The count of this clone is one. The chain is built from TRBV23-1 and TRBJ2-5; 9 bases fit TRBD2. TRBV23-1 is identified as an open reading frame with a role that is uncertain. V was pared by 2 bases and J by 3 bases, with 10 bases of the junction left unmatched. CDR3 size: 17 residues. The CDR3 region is CASSQNHRAGGEETQYF. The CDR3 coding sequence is TGCGCCAGCAGTCAAAATCACAGGGCGGGAGGGGAAGAGACCCAGTACTTC.

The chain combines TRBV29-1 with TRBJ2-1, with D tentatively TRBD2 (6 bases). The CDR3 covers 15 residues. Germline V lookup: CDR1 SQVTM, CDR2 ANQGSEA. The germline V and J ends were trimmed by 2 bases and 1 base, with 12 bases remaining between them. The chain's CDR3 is CSVEPSGRSYNEQFF. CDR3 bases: TGCAGCGTTGAACCGAGTGGGAGGTCCTACAATGAGCAGTTCTTC.

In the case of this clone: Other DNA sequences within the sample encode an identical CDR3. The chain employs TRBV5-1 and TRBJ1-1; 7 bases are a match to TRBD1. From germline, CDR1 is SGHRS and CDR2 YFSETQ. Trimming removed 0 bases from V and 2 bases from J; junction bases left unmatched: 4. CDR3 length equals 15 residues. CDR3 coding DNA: TGCGCCAGCAGCTTGGGGGACAGCCTAAACACTGAAGCTTTCTTT. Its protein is CASSLGDSLNTEAFF.

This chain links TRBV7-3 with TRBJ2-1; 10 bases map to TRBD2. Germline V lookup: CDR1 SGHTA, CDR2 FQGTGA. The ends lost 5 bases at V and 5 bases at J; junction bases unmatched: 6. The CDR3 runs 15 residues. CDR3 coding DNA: TGTGCCAGCAGCCCTAGCGGGAGTGTCAACAATGAGCAGTTCTTC. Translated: CASSPSGSVNNEQFF.

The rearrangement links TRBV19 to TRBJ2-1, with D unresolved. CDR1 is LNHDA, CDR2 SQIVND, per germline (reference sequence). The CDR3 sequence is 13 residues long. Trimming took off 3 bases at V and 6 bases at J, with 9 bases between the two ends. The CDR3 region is CASSMKLRNEQFF. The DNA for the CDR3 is TGTGCCAGTAGTATGAAACTACGCAATGAGCAGTTCTTC. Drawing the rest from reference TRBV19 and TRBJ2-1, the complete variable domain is DGGITQSPKYLFRKEGQNVTLSCEQNLNHDAMYWYRQDPGQGLRLIYYSQIVNDFQKGDIAEGYSVSREKKESFPLTVTSAQKNPTAFYLCASSMKLRNEQFFGPGTRLTVL.

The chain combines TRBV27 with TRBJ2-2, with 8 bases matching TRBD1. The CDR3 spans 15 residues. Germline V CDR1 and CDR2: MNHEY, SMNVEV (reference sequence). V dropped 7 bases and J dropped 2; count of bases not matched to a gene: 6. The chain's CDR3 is CASTRTGLNTGELFF. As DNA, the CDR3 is TGTGCCAGCACAAGGACAGGGCTAAACACCGGGGAGCTGTTTTTT.

The DNA for the CDR3 is TGTGCCAGCAGCGCAAGCGGCTTCTCCTACAATGAGCAGTTCTTC. It translates to CASSASGFSYNEQFF. The chain couples TRBV27 to TRBJ2-1; D is possibly TRBD2 (5 bases). The V gene lost 6 bases and the J gene lost 0 bases, with 12 bases spanning the gap. Germline CDR1 MNHEY, CDR2 SMNVEV (reference sequence). The CDR3 runs to 15 residues.

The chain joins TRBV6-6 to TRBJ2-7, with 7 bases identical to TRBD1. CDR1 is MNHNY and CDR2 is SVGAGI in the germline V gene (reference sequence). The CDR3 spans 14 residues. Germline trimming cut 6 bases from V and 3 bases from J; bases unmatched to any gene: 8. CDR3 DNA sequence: TGTGCCAGCAGCTGGATTGGGACAGACTACGAGCAGTACTTC. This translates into CASSWIGTDYEQYF.

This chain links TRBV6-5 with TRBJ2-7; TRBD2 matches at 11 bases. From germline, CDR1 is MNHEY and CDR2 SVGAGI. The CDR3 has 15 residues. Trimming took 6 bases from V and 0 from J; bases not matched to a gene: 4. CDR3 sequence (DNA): TGTGCCAGCAGGGGGACTAGCGGAAACTCCTACGAGCAGTACTTC. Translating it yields CASRGTSGNSYEQYF.

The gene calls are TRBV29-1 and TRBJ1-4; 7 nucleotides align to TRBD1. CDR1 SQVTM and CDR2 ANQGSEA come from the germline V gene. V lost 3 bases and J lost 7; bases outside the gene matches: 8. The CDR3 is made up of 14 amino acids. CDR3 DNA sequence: TGCAGCGTTGAGGACCCGAGACAGGGTGAAAAACTGTTTTTT. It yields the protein CSVEDPRQGEKLFF.

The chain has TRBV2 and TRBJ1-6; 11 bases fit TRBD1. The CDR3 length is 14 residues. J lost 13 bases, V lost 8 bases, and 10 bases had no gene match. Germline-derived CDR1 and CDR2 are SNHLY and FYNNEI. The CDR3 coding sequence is TGTGCCAGCTACCGGGACAGGGGGGTTAGGCCCCTCCACTTT. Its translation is CASYRDRGVRPLHF.

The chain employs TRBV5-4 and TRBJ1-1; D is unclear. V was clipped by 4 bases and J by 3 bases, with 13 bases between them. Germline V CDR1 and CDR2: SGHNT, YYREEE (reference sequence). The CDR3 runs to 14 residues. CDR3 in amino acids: CASSLLGRDTEAFF. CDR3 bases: TGTGCCAGCAGCCTGCTCGGTCGGGACACTGAAGCTTTCTTT.

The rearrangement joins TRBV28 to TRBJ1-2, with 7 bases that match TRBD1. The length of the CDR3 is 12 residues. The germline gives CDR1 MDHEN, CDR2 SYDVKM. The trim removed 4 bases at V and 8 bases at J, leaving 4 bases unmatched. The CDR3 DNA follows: TGTGCCAGCAGTTCAGAAGGGGGCGGCTACACCTTC. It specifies CASSSEGGGYTF.

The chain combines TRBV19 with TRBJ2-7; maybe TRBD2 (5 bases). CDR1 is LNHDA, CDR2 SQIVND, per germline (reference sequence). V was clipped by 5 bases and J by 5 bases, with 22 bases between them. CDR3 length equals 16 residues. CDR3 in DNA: TGTGCCAGTAGTCACCGTTTGGTAGCGTGGTCCAACGAGCAGTACTTC. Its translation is CASSHRLVAWSNEQYF.

Written as DNA, the CDR3 is TGTGCCTGGAGCCGTTTTGGGTCAGGGGTCTGGGAGACCCAGTACTTC. Its protein product is CAWSRFGSGVWETQYF. V gene TRBV30 combines with J gene TRBJ2-5, with D possibly matching TRBD1 (6 bases). The CDR3 is 16 amino acids. Germline V gene lookup returns CDR1 GTSNPN and CDR2 SVGIG (reference sequence). V dropped 3 bases and J dropped 5 bases, with 22 bases sitting between them.

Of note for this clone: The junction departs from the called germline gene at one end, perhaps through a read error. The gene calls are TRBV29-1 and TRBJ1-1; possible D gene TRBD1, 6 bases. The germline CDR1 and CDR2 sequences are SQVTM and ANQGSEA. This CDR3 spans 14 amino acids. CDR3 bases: TGCAGCGCTGAATCGCCGGGCGGGGGCCCTGAAGCTTTCTTT. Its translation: CSAESPGGGPEAFF.

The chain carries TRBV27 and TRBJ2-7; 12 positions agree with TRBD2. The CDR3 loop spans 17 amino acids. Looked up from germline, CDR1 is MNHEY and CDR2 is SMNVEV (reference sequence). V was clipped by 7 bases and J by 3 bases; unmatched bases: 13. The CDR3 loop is CASNPWASGRAVYEQYF. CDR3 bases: TGTGCCAGCAACCCGTGGGCTAGCGGGAGGGCCGTCTACGAGCAGTACTTC.

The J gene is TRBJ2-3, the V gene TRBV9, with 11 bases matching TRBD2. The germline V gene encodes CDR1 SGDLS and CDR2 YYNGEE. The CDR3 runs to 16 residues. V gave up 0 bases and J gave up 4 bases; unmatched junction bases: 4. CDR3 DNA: TGTGCCAGCAGCGTAGGGATTAGCGGGAGGGCAGATACGCAGTATTTT. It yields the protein CASSVGISGRADTQYF.

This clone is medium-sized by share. The CDR3 loop reads CATDDRLGLRAFF. DNA of the CDR3: TGTGCCACCGACGACAGATTGGGACTCCGAGCTTTCTTT. This sequence joins TRBV6-1 and TRBJ1-1; the D gene is possibly TRBD1 (5 bases). Trimming removed 10 bases from V and 10 bases from J, with 22 bases in between. The germline V gene encodes CDR1 MNHNS and CDR2 SASEGT. The CDR3 contains 13 residues.

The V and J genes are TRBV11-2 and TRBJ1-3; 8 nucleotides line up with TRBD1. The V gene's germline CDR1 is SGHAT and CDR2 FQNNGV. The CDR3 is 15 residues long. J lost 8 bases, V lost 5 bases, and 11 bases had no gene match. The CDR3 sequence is CASSQTGQGTHTIYF. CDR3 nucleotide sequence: TGTGCCAGCAGCCAAACCGGACAGGGCACTCACACCATATATTTT. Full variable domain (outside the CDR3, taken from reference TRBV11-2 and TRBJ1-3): EAGVAQSPRYKIIEKRQSVAFWCNPISGHATLYWYQQILGQGPKLLIQFQNNGVVDDSQLPKDRFSAERLKGVDSTLKIQPAKLEDSAVYLCASSQTGQGTHTIYFGEGSWLTVV.

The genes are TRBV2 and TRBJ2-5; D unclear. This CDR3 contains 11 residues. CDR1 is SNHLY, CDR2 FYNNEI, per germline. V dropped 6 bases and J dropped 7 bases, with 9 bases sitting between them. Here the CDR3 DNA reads TGTGCCAGCAGCGCTCTAGTGACCCAGTACTTC. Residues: CASSALVTQYF.

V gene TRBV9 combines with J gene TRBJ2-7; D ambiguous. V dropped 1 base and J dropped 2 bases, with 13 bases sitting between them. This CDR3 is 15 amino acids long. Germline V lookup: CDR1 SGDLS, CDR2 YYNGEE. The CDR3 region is CASSVSPGSPYEQYF. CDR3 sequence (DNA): TGTGCCAGCAGCGTATCCCCCGGGTCGCCCTACGAGCAGTACTTC.

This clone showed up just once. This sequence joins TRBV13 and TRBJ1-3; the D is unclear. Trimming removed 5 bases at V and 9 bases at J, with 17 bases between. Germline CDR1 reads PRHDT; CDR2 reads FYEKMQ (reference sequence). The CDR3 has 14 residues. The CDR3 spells CASSQRRPTGTIYF. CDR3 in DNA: TGTGCCAGCAGCCAAAGAAGACCTACGGGCACCATATATTTT.

CDR3 DNA: TGTGCCATCAGTGCCCCGGACAGGGGGCTCAATGAGCAGTTCTTC. Translation: CAISAPDRGLNEQFF. The gene calls are TRBV10-3 and TRBJ2-1, with 11 bases matching TRBD1. In germline, CDR1 is ENHRY, CDR2 SYGVKD. The CDR3 has 15 residues. The V and J ends lost 4 bases and 6 bases, in that order; junction bases with no gene match: 5.

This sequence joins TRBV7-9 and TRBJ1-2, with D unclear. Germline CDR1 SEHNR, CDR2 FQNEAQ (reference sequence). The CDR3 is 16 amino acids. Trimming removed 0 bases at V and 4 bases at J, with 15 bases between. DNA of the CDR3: TGTGCCAGCAGCTTAGCGAGTCGTGGACTTTCCTATGGCTACACCTTC. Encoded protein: CASSLASRGLSYGYTF.